One and the same sample provided the 23 T cell receptor beta chains below, sequenced in a study of neurological immune-mediated disorders. One entry per CDR3 protein results from TCRdb running MiXCR on the 5' RACE reads. This table holds more than 60,000 distinct CDR3 sequences, less than 4% found once. Material: PBMCs. These receptor sequences come from a woman aged 45-65 years with multiple sclerosis.

This clonotype was counted many times. V gene TRBV29-1 combines with J gene TRBJ1-1; 7 bases map to TRBD1. V dropped 6 bases and J dropped 3; count of bases not matched to a gene: 7. CDR1 is SQVTM and CDR2 is ANQGSEA in the germline V gene. The CDR3 has 13 residues. DNA for the CDR3: TGCAGCGTCCCAGGACAGGCGGACACTGAAGCTTTCTTT. Its protein is CSVPGQADTEAFF.

This clonotype was seen ten or more times. The chain has TRBV3-1 and TRBJ1-2, with D unresolved. The CDR3 runs 13 residues. V was trimmed by 1 base and J by 8 bases, leaving 11 bases between them. Germline V gives CDR1 LGHDT, CDR2 YNNKEL (reference sequence). CDR3 in DNA: TGTGCCAGCAGCCAAGCAAGAATTCAGGGCTACACCTTC. Amino acids: CASSQARIQGYTF. The complete variable domain, with remaining parts taken from reference TRBV3-1 and TRBJ1-2, reads DTAVSQTPKYLVTQMGNDKSIKCEQNLGHDTMYWYKQDSKKFLKIMFSYNNKELIINETVPNRFSPKSPDKAHLNLHINSLELGDSAVYFCASSQARIQGYTFGSGTRLTVV.

In its sample, this clonotype was seen many times. J is TRBJ2-7 and V is TRBV29-1, with D possibly matching TRBD1 (6 bases). Germline assignment: CDR1 SQVTM and CDR2 ANQGSEA. With 7 bases removed from V and 7 bases from J, the gap between germline ends came to 14 bases. The CDR3 totals 11 residues. CDR3 loop: CSGSDRIEQYF. As DNA, the CDR3 is TGCAGCGGATCCGACAGGATTGAGCAGTACTTC.

This clonotype was seen ten or more times. This chain uses TRBV20-1 with TRBJ2-3, with TRBD2 matching 13 bases. Germline loops: CDR1 DFQATT, CDR2 SNEGSKA (reference sequence). This CDR3 is 16 amino acids long. V trimming: 5 bases; J trimming: 4 bases; junction bases outside the gene matches: 9. The CDR3 sequence: CSASRTSGSVADTQYF. The CDR3 DNA reads TGCAGTGCTTCAAGGACTAGCGGGAGTGTAGCAGATACGCAGTATTTT.

In its sample, this clonotype was seen many times. The genes are TRBV20-1 and TRBJ1-4, with 9 bases fitting TRBD1. J was trimmed by 6 bases and V by 3 bases; bases with no gene match: 8. The length of the CDR3 is 15 residues. Germline CDR1 reads DFQATT; CDR2 reads SNEGSKA (reference sequence). In nucleotides, the CDR3 is TGCAGTGCTAGTCCCGGGACAGGGTTGGATGAAAAACTGTTTTTT. Encoded protein: CSASPGTGLDEKLFF.

This clonotype was counted ten times or more. V gene TRBV5-1 combines with J gene TRBJ2-3; 7 bases are shared with TRBD1. The CDR3 contains 15 residues. Germline V gene lookup returns CDR1 SGHRS and CDR2 YFSETQ. With V trimmed by 0 bases and J by 4 bases, 5 bases remained unmatched. CDR3 amino acids: CASSLGDSPSDTQYF. The CDR3, as DNA: TGCGCCAGCAGCTTGGGGGACAGCCCGTCAGATACGCAGTATTTT.

This clonotype was seen repeatedly, ten times or more. The chain couples TRBV7-9 to TRBJ2-2; unclear D gene. The CDR3 contains 17 residues. Germline V gives CDR1 SEHNR, CDR2 FQNEAQ (reference sequence). V was shortened by 3 bases and J by 1 base, with 15 bases between the two germline ends. The CDR3, as DNA: TGTGCCAGCAGCTTCCCGGCGTCAGACGTGAACACCGGGGAGCTGTTTTTT. Translating gives CASSFPASDVNTGELFF.

Many counts were recorded for this clonotype. The chain employs TRBV18 and TRBJ2-1; TRBD2 is a possible D gene (5 bases). Germline values: CDR1 KGHSH, CDR2 LQKENI. The CDR3 spans 16 residues. Trimming removed 6 bases at V and 0 bases at J, with 15 bases between. The CDR3 is CASSLDSLSSYNEQFF. Here the CDR3 DNA reads TGTGCCAGCTCTCTGGACTCCCTGAGCTCCTACAATGAGCAGTTCTTC.

This clonotype was counted at least ten times. The chain couples TRBV20-1 to TRBJ2-3, with 7 nucleotides matching TRBD2. The CDR3 is made up of 14 amino acids. Germline trimming cut 5 bases from V and 0 bases from J; bases unmatched to any gene: 5. Germline CDR1 is DFQATT and CDR2 is SNEGSKA (reference sequence). CDR3 amino acids: CSAPLAASTDTQYF. The CDR3 bases are TGCAGTGCTCCTCTAGCGGCTAGCACAGATACGCAGTATTTT.

This clonotype was seen ten or more times. The V call is TRBV20-1, the J call TRBJ2-7; D might be TRBD1 (5 bases). CDR1 is DFQATT and CDR2 is SNEGSKA in the germline V gene (reference sequence). Trimming removed 5 bases from V and 6 bases from J, with 14 bases in between. The CDR3 runs 12 residues. As DNA, the CDR3 is TGCAGTGCTTCCCGGAACCAGGGCGAGCAGTACTTC. Encoded protein: CSASRNQGEQYF.

The V call is TRBV5-5, the J call TRBJ1-2, with D possibly TRBD1 on 5 matching bases. The germline V gene has CDR1 SGHKS and CDR2 YYEKEE (reference sequence). This CDR3 has 12 residues. V was pared by 0 bases and J by 8 bases, with 8 bases between. CDR3 residues: CASSLEGSGYTF. CDR3 sequence (DNA): TGTGCCAGCAGCTTGGAGGGGAGCGGCTACACCTTC.

This clonotype came up many times. V usage is TRBV9 and J usage is TRBJ2-1, with 10 positions matching TRBD1. V gave up 0 bases and J gave up 1 base; unmatched junction bases: 1. Germline V CDR1 and CDR2: SGDLS, YYNGEE. The CDR3 is 16 residues long. CDR3 in amino acids: CASSVGGQGSYNEQFF. The CDR3 DNA follows: TGTGCCAGCAGCGTAGGGGGACAGGGGTCCTACAATGAGCAGTTCTTC.

This clonotype was seen at least ten times. This sequence joins TRBV5-8 and TRBJ2-2; 7 positions agree with TRBD2. V gave up 4 bases and J gave up 3 bases; unmatched junction bases: 6. Germline CDR1 is SGHTS and CDR2 is YDEGEE. The CDR3 spans 15 residues. The CDR3 protein is CASSPGDYYTGELFF. The CDR3 nucleotides read TGTGCCAGCAGCCCTGGGGACTACTACACCGGGGAGCTGTTTTTT.

This clonotype has ten or more counts. The rearrangement joins TRBV20-1 to TRBJ2-1; 8 nucleotides align to TRBD1. The trim removed 3 bases at V and 4 bases at J, leaving 8 bases unmatched. Germline CDR1 reads DFQATT; CDR2 reads SNEGSKA (reference sequence). CDR3 size: 15 residues. CDR3 protein: CSASPGGPLYNEQFF. In DNA, the CDR3 is TGCAGTGCTAGTCCAGGGGGCCCGCTTTACAATGAGCAGTTCTTC.

In this sample, this clonotype turned up many times. The V call is TRBV20-1, the J call TRBJ1-3; perhaps TRBD1 as D (5 bases). Trimming removed 0 bases from V and 3 bases from J, with 12 bases in between. This CDR3 is built from 15 residues. CDR1 DFQATT and CDR2 SNEGSKA come from the germline V gene (reference sequence). The CDR3: CSARDLGDGGNTIYF. The CDR3 nucleotides read TGCAGTGCTAGAGATCTGGGGGACGGTGGAAACACCATATATTTT.

The table lists this clonotype with many counts. The V gene is TRBV20-1, the J gene TRBJ1-6; the D gene is possibly TRBD1 (6 bases). Trimming removed 6 bases at V and 6 bases at J, with 12 bases between. CDR1 is DFQATT and CDR2 is SNEGSKA in the germline V gene (reference sequence). The CDR3 has 13 residues. The DNA for the CDR3 is TGCAGTGCAGAGGGGGTCCCTAATTCACCCCTCCACTTT. Translation: CSAEGVPNSPLHF.

This clonotype was counted ten times or more. J is TRBJ2-2 and V is TRBV6-2 or TRBV6-3; D is undetermined. Germline values: CDR1 MNHEY, CDR2 SVGEGT. This CDR3 comprises 14 residues. The V and J ends lost 7 bases and 3 bases respectively, with 12 bases between them. CDR3 DNA: TGTGCCAGCAATGTCAGGAGACACACCGGGGAGCTGTTTTTT. Residues: CASNVRRHTGELFF.

This clonotype has a count of ten or more. One end of the junction fails to match germline, which may point to a read error. The gene calls are TRBV7-9 and TRBJ1-1, with D hard to call. Germline V lookup: CDR1 SEHNR, CDR2 FQNEAQ (reference sequence). The CDR3 is made up of 12 amino acids. The CDR3 coding sequence is TGTGCCACCAGCCCACCTCGGACTGAAGCTTTCTTT. Translation: CATSPPRTEAFF.

This clonotype has at least ten counts. This chain links TRBV4-3 with TRBJ2-7, with unresolved D. Germline lookup yields CDR1 LGHNA and CDR2 YSLEER. Trimming stripped 0 bases from V and 0 bases from J, with 9 bases between. The CDR3 runs to 15 residues. The CDR3 here is CASSQDIGSSYEQYF. CDR3 DNA: TGCGCCAGCAGCCAAGATATCGGTAGCTCCTACGAGCAGTACTTC.

This clonotype came up a few times. V usage is TRBV7-3 and J usage is TRBJ2-7, with a weak D call TRBD2 (5 bases). Germline-derived CDR1 and CDR2 are SGHTA and FQGTGA. There are 12 residues in the CDR3. V shed 3 bases and J shed 3 bases, with 6 bases lying between them. The CDR3 DNA reads TGTGCCAGCAGCTTCGGGGACTACGAGCAGTACTTC. It specifies CASSFGDYEQYF.

This rearrangement joins TRBV19 to TRBJ2-3; D not certain. This CDR3 region has 14 residues. V was cut by 0 bases and J by 0 bases, with 4 bases left in between. Germline V gives CDR1 LNHDA, CDR2 SQIVND (reference sequence). CDR3 sequence reads: CASSIDDSTDTQYF. CDR3 DNA sequence: TGTGCCAGTAGTATAGACGACAGCACAGATACGCAGTATTTT.

This clonotype showed up many times. The chain is built from TRBV28 and TRBJ2-5, with TRBD1 identical over 7 bases. The CDR3 is made up of 13 amino acids. Germline V gives CDR1 MDHEN, CDR2 SYDVKM. After removal of 5 bases from V and 4 bases from J, the junction contained 4 bases not matched to a gene. CDR3 sequence reads: CASSTGVGETQYF. The DNA for the CDR3 is TGTGCCAGCAGTACAGGGGTGGGAGAGACCCAGTACTTC.

In its sample, this clonotype was seen many times. The CDR3 protein is CAISDPVRTGATNEQFF. CDR3 DNA sequence: TGTGCCATCAGTGACCCAGTGAGGACAGGGGCGACCAATGAGCAGTTCTTC. The J gene is TRBJ2-1, the V gene TRBV10-3; 9 bases align to TRBD1. The junction had 12 bases not matched to a gene; V was cut back by 3 bases and J by 6 bases. Germline V gives CDR1 ENHRY, CDR2 SYGVKD. This CDR3 has 17 residues.